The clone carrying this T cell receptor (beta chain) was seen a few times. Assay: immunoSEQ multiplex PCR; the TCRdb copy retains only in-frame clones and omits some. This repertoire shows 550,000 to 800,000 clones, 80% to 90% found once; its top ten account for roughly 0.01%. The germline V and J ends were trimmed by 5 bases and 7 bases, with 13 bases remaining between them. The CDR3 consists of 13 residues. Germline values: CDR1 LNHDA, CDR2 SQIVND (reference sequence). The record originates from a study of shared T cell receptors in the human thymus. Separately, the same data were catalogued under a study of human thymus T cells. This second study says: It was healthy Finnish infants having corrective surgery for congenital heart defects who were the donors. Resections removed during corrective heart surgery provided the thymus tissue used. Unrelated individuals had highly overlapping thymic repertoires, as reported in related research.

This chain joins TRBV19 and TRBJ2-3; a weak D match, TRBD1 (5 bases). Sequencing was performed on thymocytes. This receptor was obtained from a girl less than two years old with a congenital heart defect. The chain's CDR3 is CASSSQGCNTQYF. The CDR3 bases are TGTGCCAGTAGTTCGCAGGGTTGTAATACGCAGTATTTT.